The 12 T cell receptor beta chains presented below share a single source sample, sequenced in a study of PD-L1 blockade in urothelial cancer (dated by TCRdb to 2015 to 2018). Library preparation was by the immunoSEQ multiplex PCR assay. TCRdb limited this immuneACCESS table to in-frame rearrangements with V and J called. A share of clones is missing; checked studies link under half to unresolved V genes, and the rest is unexplained. A total of roughly 74,000 clones appear in this sample, 87% of them only once. 4.5% to 7% of the sample lies in the top ten. Sequenced material: PBMCs, taken around atezolizumab (anti-PD-L1) treatment. The receptors originated from a woman in her 70s with urothelial cancer.

This clone was seen a handful of times. This chain uses TRBV30 with TRBJ1-5, with D possibly TRBD1 on 6 matching bases. The germline gives CDR1 GTSNPN, CDR2 SVGIG (reference sequence). Trimming took 2 bases from V and 6 from J, leaving 11 bases between them. The CDR3 consists of 13 residues. For the CDR3, the DNA is TGTGCCTGGAGTCGGGGGGGCGGTCAGCCCCAGCATTTT. This sequence encodes CAWSRGGGQPQHF.

This sequence joins TRBV7-2 and TRBJ2-7; TRBD2 agrees at 10 bases. The CDR3 covers 15 residues. V was pared by 1 base and J by 6 bases, with 6 bases of the junction left unmatched. The V gene's germline CDR1 is SGHTA and CDR2 FQGNSA. Written as DNA, the CDR3 is TGTGCCAGCAGCTTAGAGGTCCAGCGGGGGGGCGAGCAGTACTTC. Translated: CASSLEVQRGGEQYF.

V gene TRBV29-1 combines with J gene TRBJ1-3; TRBD1 agrees at 8 bases. The CDR3 spans 17 residues. Germline CDR1 is SQVTM and CDR2 is ANQGSEA. The V segment lost 0 bases and the J segment 2 bases; nucleotides outside the gene matches: 9. CDR3 in DNA: TGCAGCGTTGAAGATAACTGGACAGGGCCTCCTGGAAACACCATATATTTT. It specifies CSVEDNWTGPPGNTIYF.

The CDR3 here is CASTRVAGSYEQYF. CDR3 DNA sequence: TGTGCCAGCACTCGGGTAGCGGGGTCCTACGAGCAGTACTTC. This chain links TRBV2 with TRBJ2-7; 8 bases map to TRBD2. This CDR3 has 14 amino acids. V dropped 7 bases and J dropped 1; count of bases not matched to a gene: 6. From germline, CDR1 is SNHLY and CDR2 FYNNEI.

This clone was picked up one time. This rearrangement joins TRBV4-3 to TRBJ2-1, with 9 bases that match TRBD1. There are 18 residues in the CDR3. V lost 0 bases, J lost 1 base, and 7 bases stayed unmatched. Germline V gives CDR1 LGHNA, CDR2 YSLEER. The CDR3 DNA sequence: TGCGCCAGCAGCCAAGAGCTGGGGGGACAGGGTTCCTACAATGAGCAGTTCTTC. Translation: CASSQELGGQGSYNEQFF.

This chain links TRBV28 with TRBJ2-7; the D gene is possibly TRBD1 (5 bases). Germline lookup yields CDR1 MDHEN and CDR2 SYDVKM. There are 14 residues in the CDR3. Trimming took 1 base from V and 4 from J, leaving 11 bases between them. CDR3 nucleotides: TGTGCCAGCAGTTTATCCGGACAAATATACGAGCAGTACTTC. Amino acid sequence: CASSLSGQIYEQYF.

This clone was observed a single time. The chain uses TRBV25-1 and TRBJ1-4; perhaps TRBD1 as D (6 bases). From germline, CDR1 is MGHDK and CDR2 SYGVNS. The CDR3 consists of 17 residues. V gave up 1 base and J gave up 3 bases, with 15 bases separating them. CDR3: CASSEFGGGGPNEKLFF. The CDR3 DNA is TGTGCCAGCAGTGAATTCGGGGGAGGGGGGCCTAATGAAAAACTGTTTTTT.

This chain joins TRBV7-6 and TRBJ2-1; 13 nucleotides line up with TRBD2. Germline CDR1 SGHVS, CDR2 FNYEAQ. The V gene end was trimmed by 5 bases and the J gene end by 4 bases; junction bases not matched to a gene: 11. This CDR3 has 18 residues. CDR3 residues: CASSPTSGGPYLYNEQFF. The CDR3 DNA sequence: TGTGCCAGCAGCCCGACTAGCGGGGGGCCGTATCTTTACAATGAGCAGTTCTTC.

This chain uses TRBV5-1 with TRBJ1-6; TRBD1 matches at 7 bases. V was pared by 4 bases and J by 0 bases, with 7 bases of the junction left unmatched. This CDR3 contains 17 residues. The germline V gene encodes CDR1 SGHRS and CDR2 YFSETQ. The CDR3 loop reads CASSKDRESSYNSPLHF. The DNA for the CDR3 is TGCGCCAGCAGCAAAGACAGGGAGAGCTCCTATAATTCACCCCTCCACTTT.

Regarding this clone: Other DNA sequences from this sample encode an identical CDR3 as well. The rearrangement links TRBV2 to TRBJ2-3; TRBD1 agrees at 9 bases. The CDR3 has 16 amino acids. In germline, CDR1 is SNHLY, CDR2 FYNNEI. V shed 3 bases, J shed 3 bases, and the junction held 7 bases outside the gene matches. DNA of the CDR3: TGTGCCAGCAGTGAGTTGGGACAGGGAAGGACAGATACGCAGTATTTT. Protein product: CASSELGQGRTDTQYF.

The chain couples TRBV5-4 to TRBJ2-7; the match to TRBD2 covers 9 bases. This CDR3 comprises 15 residues. Germline V gene lookup returns CDR1 SGHNT and CDR2 YYREEE (reference sequence). Losses at the gene ends were 1 base for V and 7 bases for J; bases not matched to a gene: 9. Here the CDR3 DNA reads TGTGCCAGCAGCTTGACTAGCGGGCCCGGCACAGAGCAGTACTTC. Translation gives CASSLTSGPGTEQYF. Full variable domain (rest looked up from reference TRBV5-4 and TRBJ2-7): ETGVTQSPTHLIKTRGQQVTLRCSSQSGHNTVSWYQQALGQGPQFIFQYYREEENGRGNFPPRFSGLQFPNYSSELNVNALELDDSALYLCASSLTSGPGTEQYFGPGTRLTVT.

The chain is built from TRBV5-1 and TRBJ2-7, with 12 nucleotides matching TRBD1. The V gene end was trimmed by 4 bases and the J gene end by 2 bases; junction bases not matched to a gene: 4. Germline assignment: CDR1 SGHRS and CDR2 YFSETQ. The CDR3 length is 15 residues. CDR3 DNA sequence: TGCGCCAGCAGCGCAGGGACAGGGGGCGCCTACGAGCAGTACTTC. Translating gives CASSAGTGGAYEQYF.